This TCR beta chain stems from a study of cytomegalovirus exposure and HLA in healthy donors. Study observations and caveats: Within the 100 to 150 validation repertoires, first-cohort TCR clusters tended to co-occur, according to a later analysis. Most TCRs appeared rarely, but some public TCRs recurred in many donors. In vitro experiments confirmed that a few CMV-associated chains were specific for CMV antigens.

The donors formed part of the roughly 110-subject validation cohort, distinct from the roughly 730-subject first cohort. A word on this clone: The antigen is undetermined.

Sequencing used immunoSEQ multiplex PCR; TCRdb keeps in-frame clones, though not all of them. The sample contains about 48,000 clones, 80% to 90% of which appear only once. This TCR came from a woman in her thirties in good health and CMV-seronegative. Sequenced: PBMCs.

The CDR3 spells CSVAPGRGQPQHF. The CDR3 DNA reads TGCAGCGTTGCACCAGGGCGAGGACAGCCCCAGCATTTT. The chain links TRBV29-1 to TRBJ1-5, with D tentatively TRBD1 (5 bases). V was cut by 4 bases and J by 7 bases, with 14 bases left in between. Germline V gene sequence: CDR1 SQVTM, CDR2 ANQGSEA. The CDR3 runs 13 residues.